The rows below give T cell receptor beta chains drawn from one sample of a study of blood T cell repertoires in COVID-19. The data were produced by immunoSEQ multiplex PCR, yet TCRdb's version contains in-frame clones alone and is incomplete. The sample lists 150,000 to 200,000 clones; around 80% were seen once. Sequenced material: peripheral blood. All receptors derive from a man between 65 and 80 years old with active or convalescent COVID-19. CDR3s include the opening cysteine and the closing phenylalanine or tryptophan. A D gene is named only where the DNA matches it firmly. Expanded clones are given a class, and other clones once, few, many or no size at all.

D: TRBD1; size: few; J: TRBJ1-4; V: TRBV5-1; DNA: TGCGCCAGCAGCACGGACAGGGCCAATGAAAAACTGTTTTTT; CDR3: CASSTDRANEKLFF
D: TRBD1; size: .; J: TRBJ1-2; V: TRBV2; DNA: TGTGCCAGCAGACGGGACAGGGTGGCAAACTATGGCTACACCTTC; CDR3: CASRRDRVANYGYTF
D: TRBD1; size: .; J: TRBJ1-2; V: TRBV7-2; DNA: TGTGCCAGCAGCCCCGGACAGGGGCGGAGCTACACCTTC; CDR3: CASSPGQGRSYTF
D: .; size: .; J: TRBJ2-4; V: TRBV18; DNA: TGTGCCAGCTCACTTTTGACGGACAGTGGGAACATTCAGTACTTC; CDR3: CASSLLTDSGNIQYF
D: TRBD1; size: few; J: TRBJ1-2; V: TRBV6-5; DNA: TGTGCCAGCAGCCGTGGACAGGGCAGGGGCTACACCTTC; CDR3: CASSRGQGRGYTF
D: TRBD2; size: .; J: TRBJ2-7; V: TRBV7-9; DNA: TGTGCCAGCAGCCAGCGGACTAGCGGAGCCTACGAGCAGTACTTC; CDR3: CASSQRTSGAYEQYF
D: TRBD1; size: .; J: TRBJ2-7; V: TRBV14; DNA: TGTGCCAGCAGCCACCTCCCGGGACAGGGGGCCTACGAGCAGTACTTC; CDR3: CASSHLPGQGAYEQYF
D: .; size: .; J: TRBJ1-1; V: TRBV29-1; DNA: TGCAGCGTTGGAGGGGGCACTGAAGCTTTCTTT; CDR3: CSVGGGTEAFF
D: .; size: .; J: TRBJ2-3; V: TRBV7-8; DNA: TGTGCCAGCAGCTTAGTCGGCAGCGTCACAGATACGCAGTATTTT; CDR3: CASSLVGSVTDTQYF
D: .; size: many; J: TRBJ2-3; V: TRBV5-4; DNA: TGTGCCAGCAGCTCGACAGATACGCAGTATTTT; CDR3: CASSSTDTQYF
D: .; size: once; J: TRBJ2-7; V: TRBV5-5; DNA: TGTGCCAGCAGCCCTCGAGAAACCAATTCCTACGAGCAGTACTTC; CDR3: CASSPRETNSYEQYF
D: .; size: .; J: TRBJ2-3; V: TRBV27; DNA: TGTGCCAGCAGTCCCTCGGGGAGCGCGGCAGATACGCAGTATTTT; CDR3: CASSPSGSAADTQYF
D: TRBD2; size: .; J: TRBJ2-1; V: TRBV2; DNA: TGTGCCAGCTCAATAGCGGGGGGTGAGCAGTTCTTC; CDR3: CASSIAGGEQFF
D: TRBD1; size: once; J: TRBJ2-5; V: TRBV28; DNA: TGTGCCAGCAGTGGACAGGGGCTTCAAGAGACCCAGTACTTC; CDR3: CASSGQGLQETQYF
D: .; size: .; J: TRBJ1-6; V: TRBV7-3; DNA: TGTGCCAGCAGCTTAAAGGGTGCGGGACGGGAGAATTCACCCCTCCACTTT; CDR3: CASSLKGAGRENSPLHF
D: .; size: .; J: TRBJ2-5; V: TRBV18; DNA: TGTGCCAGCTCACCAGGGAGGCAAGAGACCCAGTACTTC; CDR3: CASSPGRQETQYF
D: .; size: .; J: TRBJ1-5; V: TRBV7-9; DNA: TGTGCCAGCAGCATGGACATTCAGCCCCAGCATTTT; CDR3: CASSMDIQPQHF
D: .; size: .; J: TRBJ2-3; V: TRBV5-5; DNA: TGTGCCAGCAGCTTGGCCCCGGGCTCGAGGGCCACAGATACGCAGTATTTT; CDR3: CASSLAPGSRATDTQYF
D: .; size: .; J: TRBJ2-2; V: TRBV2; DNA: TGTGCCAGCAGTGAAACGGCTAGCGACACCGGGGAGCTGTTTTTT; CDR3: CASSETASDTGELFF
D: TRBD2; size: .; J: TRBJ2-1; V: TRBV9; DNA: TGTGCCAGCAGCGTGAGTGGGAGGGCCGGGAATGAGCAGTTCTTC; CDR3: CASSVSGRAGNEQFF
D: .; size: .; J: TRBJ2-5; V: TRBV21-1; DNA: TGTGCCAGCAAACCTACACTAGCGGGGGTACAAGAGACCCAGTACTTC; CDR3: CASKPTLAGVQETQYF
D: TRBD2; size: .; J: TRBJ2-3; V: TRBV5-6; DNA: TGTGCCAGCAGCTTTGGGCAGTCCCTAGCGGGAGAGACAGATACGCAGTATTTT; CDR3: CASSFGQSLAGETDTQYF